The sequence of this T cell receptor beta chain was determined in a study of molecular identifiers for immune sequencing clone quantification. In TCRdb, the PCR reads were re-called with MiXCR into one record per CDR3 protein. The table includes approximately 500,000 distinct CDR3 sequences, 20% to 25% detected once. The CDR3 consists of 17 residues. Germline V gives CDR1 MNHNY, CDR2 SVGAGI (reference sequence). Trimming at V came to 8 bases and at J to 0 bases, leaving 13 bases not matched to a gene. The table lists this clonotype with a few counts. With 10%, 30% or 50% of RNA, about 19,000 to 1,100,000 naive CD8 T cells were sequenced. A CD8+CD4-CCR7+CD45RA+ phenotype served as the sorting definition for naive CD8 T cells.

This rearrangement joins TRBV6-6 to TRBJ2-3; 8 nucleotides align to TRBD2. Sequencing was performed on naive CD8+ T cells from blood, with Jurkat cell RNA spiked in. Subset indicated: FACS-sorted CD8+CD4-CCR7+CD45RA+ naive T cells. This clonotype originated in a human donor in good health. Some libraries in this study had Jurkat cell RNA spiked in. CDR3 amino acids: CASDKRGGGYSTDTQYF. The CDR3 DNA follows: TGTGCCAGCGATAAACGGGGGGGGGGTTATAGCACAGATACGCAGTATTTT.